The rows below give T cell receptor beta chains drawn from one sample of a study of T cells after posttransplantation cyclophosphamide. Assay used: immunoSEQ multiplex PCR; TCRdb lists only in-frame clones, some missing. The sample carries 45,000 to 65,000 clones, under 95% recorded once. The sample was PBMCs. The source of these receptors is a woman aged 30 to 39 in good health and a related stem cell transplant donor. Both conserved end residues are part of each CDR3. D genes are given only for firm matches. Clone size, where shown, is once, few, many, or a class for clones that have expanded.

clone_size	v_call	d_call	j_call	cdr3_aa	cdr3_nt
-	TRBV12-5	TRBD1	TRBJ2-5	CASGSPTGASQETQYF	TGTGCTAGTGGTTCTCCGACAGGGGCTAGCCAAGAGACCCAGTACTTC
-	TRBV5-4	TRBD2	TRBJ2-3	CASSLNGGTSVTDTQYF	TGTGCCAGCAGCTTGAATGGCGGGACTAGCGTAACAGATACGCAGTATTTT
-	TRBV4-2	TRBD1	TRBJ2-5	CASSQEQGETQYF	TGTGCCAGCAGCCAAGAACAGGGGGAGACCCAGTACTTC
-	TRBV5-4	-	TRBJ2-3	CASSLGRRRSTDTQYF	TGTGCCAGCAGCTTGGGGCGGCGAAGGAGCACAGATACGCAGTATTTT
-	TRBV10-3	TRBD2	TRBJ2-7	CAISASGGDWDEQYF	TGTGCCATCAGTGCGAGCGGGGGGGATTGGGACGAGCAGTACTTC
-	TRBV6-1	-	TRBJ1-3	CASRADSGNTIYF	TGTGCCAGCAGGGCAGACTCTGGAAACACCATATATTTT
once	TRBV28	-	TRBJ1-1	CASSLLAGKGTEAFF	TGTGCCAGCAGTTTACTGGCAGGGAAGGGGACTGAAGCTTTCTTT
-	TRBV11-2	-	TRBJ2-5	CASSRTEETQYF	TGTGCCAGCAGCCGGACAGAAGAGACCCAGTACTTC
-	TRBV10-3	-	TRBJ2-3	CAISESGPPSTDTQYF	TGTGCCATCAGTGAGTCTGGCCCCCCGAGCACAGATACGCAGTATTTT
-	TRBV6-4	TRBD2	TRBJ2-2	CAPMPWLAGRTGELFF	TGTGCCCCCATGCCTTGGCTAGCGGGGAGGACCGGGGAGCTGTTTTTT
-	TRBV5-4	-	TRBJ1-2	CASSLGTENYGYTF	TGTGCCAGCAGCTTGGGGACAGAGAACTATGGCTACACCTTC
-	TRBV7-8	TRBD2	TRBJ2-7	CASSNSGGLSQYEQYF	TGTGCCAGCAGCAATAGCGGGGGACTCTCACAGTACGAGCAGTACTTC
-	TRBV9	-	TRBJ2-3	CASSAGSSTDTQYF	TGTGCCAGCAGCGCCGGGAGTAGCACAGATACGCAGTATTTT
-	TRBV5-5	-	TRBJ1-2	CASLQGRSDYGYTF	TGTGCCAGCCTGCAGGGGCGCTCCGACTATGGCTACACCTTC
few	TRBV7-3	TRBD1	TRBJ2-3	CASNVQGVAPDTQYF	TGTGCCAGCAACGTACAGGGGGTTGCCCCAGATACGCAGTATTTT